The TCR beta chain under discussion was sequenced for a study of identical twins. TCRdb ran MiXCR on the 5' RACE reads and lists one entry per CDR3 protein. The table records 500,000 to 650,000 distinct CDR3 sequences, 7.1% of them present only once. J lost 4 bases, V lost 4 bases, and 6 bases had no gene match. Germline CDR1 SGHDN, CDR2 FVKESK. The CDR3 is 14 amino acids. The same data also went into a second study, on yellow fever vaccine responses in identical twins.

Sequencing was done on a sample of PBMCs. The rearrangement joins TRBV14 to TRBJ2-7; 8 positions match TRBD2. The clonotype originates from a woman aged 18-30 years in good health. This CDR3 is CASSPLTSGYEQYF. The CDR3 nucleotides read TGTGCCAGCAGCCCCCTCACTAGCGGTTACGAGCAGTACTTC.